This TCR beta chain was recovered during a study of blood T cell repertoires in COVID-19 (TCRdb year 2020). Looking at the study overall: Samples covering the acute and convalescent phases of COVID-19 were provided by collaborators in the United States, Italy and Spain. Deeply sampled blood TCRbeta repertoires from subjects exposed to, actively infected with, or recovered from COVID-19 were included in the dataset. Samples came from the ongoing ImmuneRACE study (first 160 participants) plus 1,254 subjects from 6 global collaborators. Nearly every sample came with metadata listing a de-identified subject ID, COVID-19 status, age in years and sex. The prospective study material was composed of cDNA or gDNA derived from T cells, B-cell-depleted T cells, or PBMCs. Where HLA class I and class II types were available, the types were taken from metadata supplied by the sample provider, not from assay-based typing. A freely available public database, intended as a resource for researchers studying the immune response to SARS-CoV-2, is where the repertoires were released. The full study reports these points: Clinical and demographic metadata were provided uncurated, with the amount varying by source and participant.

TCRbeta CDR3 regions were amplified from genomic DNA by means of the immunoSEQ Assay, a bias-controlled multiplex PCR. For the original study's pipeline: The number of nucleated cells in each sample was estimated by amplification of reference gene primers within the assay. To quantify the absolute abundance of each unique TCRbeta CDR3 rearrangement, sequence reads were collapsed and filtered. For each sample, productive Simpson clonality was calculated as the square root of Simpson's diversity index across productive rearrangements. As stored in TCRdb, this immuneACCESS dataset retains in-frame rearrangements with V and J assigned. A fraction of the clones does not appear; measured against another copy, unresolved V genes explain less than half of the discrepancy, and the remainder lacks a known reason. D and trimming were read from the DNA, whereas the V and J calls and clone size are those reported in that table. Within this sample are around 240,000 clones, with almost 85% of them counted one time only. The ten largest clones represent approximately 1.9% of the sample.

The junction shows trimming of 6 bases on V and 2 bases on J, and the gene matches do not reach 10 bases of it. The cysteine opens and the phenylalanine closes a CDR3 of 16 amino acids. Left in the record is the CDR3 DNA by itself, 48 bases read in frame from the first base. From the germline V gene, CDR1 is SGHRS and CDR2 is YFSETQ. With regard to this clone: No antigen is known for it. No per-base quality is available; no much larger clone lies one base away.

Each collaborating institution followed its own protocols to collect whole blood in K2EDTA tubes. For TCRbeta analysis, collaborators shipped samples in one of three forms: frozen whole blood, isolated PBMCs, or DNA extracted from either of those sample types. In this chain, TRBV5-1 is recombined with TRBJ1-4; the central 7 bases match TRBD1. The sequence derives from a woman older than 75 with acute or convalescent COVID-19. Source material: peripheral blood. CDR3 sequence: CASTLGGTVTNEKLFF. Read as DNA, the sequence is TGCGCCAGCACCCTGGGCGGGACAGTCACTAATGAAAAACTGTTTTTT.